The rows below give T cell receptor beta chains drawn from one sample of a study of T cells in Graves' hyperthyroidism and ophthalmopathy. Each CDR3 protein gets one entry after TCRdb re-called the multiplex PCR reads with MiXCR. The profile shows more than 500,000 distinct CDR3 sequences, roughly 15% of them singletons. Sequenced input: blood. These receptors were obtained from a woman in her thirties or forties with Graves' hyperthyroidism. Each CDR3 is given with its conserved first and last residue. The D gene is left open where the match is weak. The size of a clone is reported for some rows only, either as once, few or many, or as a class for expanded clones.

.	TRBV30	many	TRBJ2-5	CAWSANQETQYF	TGTGCCTGGAGCGCTAACCAAGAGACCCAGTACTTC
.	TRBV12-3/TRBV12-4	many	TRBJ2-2	CASRDLARSNTGELFF	TGTGCCAGCAGAGACCTAGCGCGTTCGAACACCGGGGAGCTGTTTTTT
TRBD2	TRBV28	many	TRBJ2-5	CASSPVASGKETQYF	TGTGCCAGCAGCCCGGTCGCTAGCGGGAAAGAGACCCAGTACTTC
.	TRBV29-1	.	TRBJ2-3	CSVAGTPNTDTQYF	TGCAGCGTTGCTGGGACACCTAACACAGATACGCAGTATTTT
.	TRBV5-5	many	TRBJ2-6	CASSLIGAGANVLTF	TGTGCCAGCAGCTTAATCGGGGCTGGGGCCAACGTCCTGACTTTC
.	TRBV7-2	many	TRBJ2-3	CASSLVFSGMGTDTQYF	TGTGCCAGCAGCTTAGTTTTCTCTGGGATGGGCACAGATACGCAGTATTTT
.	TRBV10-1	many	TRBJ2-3	CASSEQPTSTDTQYF	TGCGCCAGCAGTGAACAGCCCACTAGCACAGATACGCAGTATTTT
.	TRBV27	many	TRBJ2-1	CASSGRVETNEQFF	TGTGCCAGCAGCGGACGAGTAGAGACCAATGAGCAGTTCTTC
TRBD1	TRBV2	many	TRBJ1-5	CASRTGQANQPQHF	TGTGCCAGCAGGACGGGACAGGCTAATCAGCCCCAGCATTTT
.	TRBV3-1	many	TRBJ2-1	CASSQEHRGYNEQFF	TGTGCCAGCAGCCAAGAGCACCGCGGGTACAATGAGCAGTTCTTC
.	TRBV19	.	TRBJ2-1	CASSITPGAYNEQFF	TGTGCCAGTAGTATAACCCCCGGGGCCTACAATGAGCAGTTCTTC
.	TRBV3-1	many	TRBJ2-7	CASSQEKAGPYEQYF	TGTGCCAGCAGCCAAGAAAAAGCAGGCCCCTACGAGCAGTACTTC
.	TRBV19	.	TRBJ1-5	CASTFIEGINQPQHF	TGTGCCAGTACCTTTATCGAGGGAATTAATCAGCCCCAGCATTTT
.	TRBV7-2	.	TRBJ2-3	CASSLERATDTQYF	TGTGCCAGCAGCTTAGAACGGGCCACAGATACGCAGTATTTT
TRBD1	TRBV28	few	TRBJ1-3	CASSSGTGGSGNTIYF	TGTGCCAGCAGCTCTGGGACAGGGGGCTCTGGAAACACCATATATTTT
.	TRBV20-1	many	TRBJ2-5	CSASRTNQETQYF	TGCAGTGCTAGCCGGACCAACCAAGAGACCCAGTACTTC
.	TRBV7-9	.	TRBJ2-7	CASSPSSVQYF	TGTGCCAGCAGCCCCTCTAGCGTGCAGTACTTC
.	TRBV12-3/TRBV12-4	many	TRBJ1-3	CASSASPNGGNTIYF	TGTGCCAGCAGTGCAAGTCCGAACGGAGGAAACACCATATATTTT
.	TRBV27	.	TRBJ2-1	CASAPGTYNEQFF	TGTGCCAGCGCTCCCGGGACGTACAATGAGCAGTTCTTC
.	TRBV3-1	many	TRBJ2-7	CASSHLAYEQYF	TGTGCCAGCAGCCACCTCGCGTATGAGCAGTACTTC
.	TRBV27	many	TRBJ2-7	CASSFGPLYEQYF	TGTGCCAGCAGTTTCGGCCCCCTTTACGAGCAGTACTTC
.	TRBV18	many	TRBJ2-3	CASSPQGVSADTQYF	TGTGCCAGCTCACCACAGGGGGTATCGGCAGATACGCAGTATTTT
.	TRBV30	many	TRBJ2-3	CAWSVPGGGTGDTQYF	TGTGCCTGGAGCGTCCCGGGGGGCGGGACAGGAGATACGCAGTATTTT
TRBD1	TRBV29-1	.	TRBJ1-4	CSVEGGQEKLFF	TGCAGCGTTGAGGGGGGACAGGAAAAACTGTTTTTT
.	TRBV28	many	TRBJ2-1	CASSLTSPTNEQFF	TGTGCCAGCAGTTTAACTAGCCCTACAAATGAGCAGTTCTTC
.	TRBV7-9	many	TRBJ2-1	CASSLAVRFADEQFF	TGTGCCAGCAGCTTAGCGGTCCGTTTCGCCGATGAGCAGTTCTTC
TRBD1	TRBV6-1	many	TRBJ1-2	CASSEVGGTGYTF	TGTGCCAGCAGTGAAGTAGGGGGCACTGGCTACACCTTC
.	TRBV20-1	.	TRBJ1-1	CSASLEDREAFF	TGCAGTGCTAGCTTAGAGGACCGGGAAGCTTTCTTT
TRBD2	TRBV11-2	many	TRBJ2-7	CASSSVLAGGYEQYF	TGTGCCAGCAGCTCGGTTCTAGCGGGAGGCTACGAGCAGTACTTC
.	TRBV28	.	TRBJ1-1	CAISIFPQGDAEAFF	TGTGCCATCAGTATTTTTCCCCAGGGTGACGCTGAAGCTTTCTTT
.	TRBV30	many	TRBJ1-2	CAWSVPGSYGYTF	TGTGCCTGGAGTGTACCCGGGTCCTATGGCTACACCTTC
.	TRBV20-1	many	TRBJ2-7	CSGLGAGESTEQYF	TGCAGTGGTCTAGGGGCAGGAGAGTCAACCGAGCAGTACTTC
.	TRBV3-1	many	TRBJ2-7	CASSQAAGVYEQYF	TGTGCCAGCAGCCAAGCGGCAGGGGTCTACGAGCAGTACTTC
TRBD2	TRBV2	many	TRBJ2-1	CASIPGAGYSYNEQFF	TGTGCCAGCATCCCCGGAGCGGGGTACTCCTACAATGAGCAGTTCTTC
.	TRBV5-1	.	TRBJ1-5	CASSPLDSSNQPQHF	TGCGCCAGCAGCCCCCTGGACAGTAGCAATCAGCCCCAGCATTTT
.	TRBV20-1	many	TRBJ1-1	CSATAGVTEAFF	TGCAGTGCTACCGCAGGGGTCACTGAAGCTTTCTTT